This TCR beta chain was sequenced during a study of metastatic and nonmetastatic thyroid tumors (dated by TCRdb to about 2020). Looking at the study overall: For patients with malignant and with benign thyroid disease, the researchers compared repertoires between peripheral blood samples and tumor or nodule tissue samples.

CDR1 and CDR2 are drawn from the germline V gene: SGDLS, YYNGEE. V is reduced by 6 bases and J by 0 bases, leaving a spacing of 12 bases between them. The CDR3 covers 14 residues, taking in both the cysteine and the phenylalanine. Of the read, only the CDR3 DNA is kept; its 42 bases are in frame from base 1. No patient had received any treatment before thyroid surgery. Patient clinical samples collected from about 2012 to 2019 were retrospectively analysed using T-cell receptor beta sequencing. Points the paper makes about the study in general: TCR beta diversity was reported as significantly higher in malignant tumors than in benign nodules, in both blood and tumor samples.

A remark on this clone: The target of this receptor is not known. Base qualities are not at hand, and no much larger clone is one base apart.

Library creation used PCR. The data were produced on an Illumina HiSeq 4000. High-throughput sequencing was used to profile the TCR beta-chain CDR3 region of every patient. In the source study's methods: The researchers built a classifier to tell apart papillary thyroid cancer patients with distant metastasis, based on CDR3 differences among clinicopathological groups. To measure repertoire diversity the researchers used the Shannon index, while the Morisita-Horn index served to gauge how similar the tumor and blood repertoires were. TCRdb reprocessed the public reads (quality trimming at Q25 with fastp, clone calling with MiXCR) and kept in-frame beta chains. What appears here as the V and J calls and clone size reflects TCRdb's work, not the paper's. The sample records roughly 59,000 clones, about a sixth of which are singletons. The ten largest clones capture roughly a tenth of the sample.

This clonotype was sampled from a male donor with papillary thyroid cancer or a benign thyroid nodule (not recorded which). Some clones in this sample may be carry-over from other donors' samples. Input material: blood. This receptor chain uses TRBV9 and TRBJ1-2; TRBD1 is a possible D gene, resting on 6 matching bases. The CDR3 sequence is CASIADRSNYGYTF. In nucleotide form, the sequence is TGTGCCAGCATCGCTGACAGGTCTAACTATGGCTACACCTTC.